This TCR beta chain is drawn from a study of human T cells and chemical hapten exposure. Germline loops: CDR1 SQVTM, CDR2 ANQGSEA. The V gene end was trimmed by 4 bases and the J gene end by 3 bases; junction bases not matched to a gene: 8. This CDR3 comprises 14 residues. The time point: patch test 1, 2 weeks after DPC sensitization. Described treatment: therapeutic diphenylcyclopropenone sensitization with weekly scalp DPC. Patch tests were applied only after blood draws. This clonotype was recorded a few times. TCRdb ran MiXCR on the RACE reads and lists one entry per CDR3 protein. Of over 95,000 distinct CDR3 sequences in the sample, around 12% were seen once.

Sequenced material: whole blood, taken in connection with sensitization to the hapten diphenylcyclopropenone (DPC). The clonotype comes from a woman between 40 and 55 years old with alopecia areata. Some clones in this sample may be carry-over from other donors' samples. The V and J genes are TRBV29-1 and TRBJ2-7; 8 bases fit TRBD2. The CDR3 sequence: CSVGLRLANYEQYF. Written as DNA, the CDR3 is TGCAGCGTTGGGCTACGACTAGCGAACTACGAGCAGTACTTC.